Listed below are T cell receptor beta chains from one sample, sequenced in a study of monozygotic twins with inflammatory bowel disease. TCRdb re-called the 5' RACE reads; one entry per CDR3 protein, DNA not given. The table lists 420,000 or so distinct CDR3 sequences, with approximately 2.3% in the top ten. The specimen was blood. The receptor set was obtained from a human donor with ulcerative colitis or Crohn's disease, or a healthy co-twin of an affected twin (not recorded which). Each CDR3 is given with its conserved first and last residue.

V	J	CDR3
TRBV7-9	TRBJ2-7	CASSFSVSYEQYF
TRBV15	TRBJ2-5	CATSREPSETQYF
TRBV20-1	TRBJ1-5	CSARDESRVIHQPQHF
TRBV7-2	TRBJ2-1	CASSPLADSTYNEQFF
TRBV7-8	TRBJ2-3	CASSLIGQRGKSTDTQYF
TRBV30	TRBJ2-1	CACSGTSARGAYNEQFF
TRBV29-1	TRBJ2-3	CSVVGPDSTDTQYF
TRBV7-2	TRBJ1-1	CASSLEYRTNEAFF
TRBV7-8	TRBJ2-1	CASSLMSGRTYNEQFF
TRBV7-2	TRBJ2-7	CASSSGTSGTYEQYF
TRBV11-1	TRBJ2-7	CASSLANRELNEQYF
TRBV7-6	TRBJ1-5	CASSPRQGGSNQPQHF
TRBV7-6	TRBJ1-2	CASSHGQGSYTF
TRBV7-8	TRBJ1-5	CASSLANSRLRVSNQPQHF
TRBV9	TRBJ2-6	CASSVGNTGANVLTF
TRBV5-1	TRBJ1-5	CASSRDGAGSNQPQHF
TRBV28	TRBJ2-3	CASSLVGVADTQYF